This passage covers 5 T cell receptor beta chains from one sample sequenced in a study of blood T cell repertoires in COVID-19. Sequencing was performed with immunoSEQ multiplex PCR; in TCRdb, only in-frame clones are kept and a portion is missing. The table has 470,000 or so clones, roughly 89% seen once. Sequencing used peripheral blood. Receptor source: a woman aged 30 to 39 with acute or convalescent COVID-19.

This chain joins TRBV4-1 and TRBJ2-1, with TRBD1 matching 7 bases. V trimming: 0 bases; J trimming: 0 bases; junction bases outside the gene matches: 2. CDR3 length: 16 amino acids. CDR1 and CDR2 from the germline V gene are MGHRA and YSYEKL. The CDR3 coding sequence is TGCGCCAGCAGCCAAGATCCAGGGGGCTCCTACAATGAGCAGTTCTTC. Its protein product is CASSQDPGGSYNEQFF.

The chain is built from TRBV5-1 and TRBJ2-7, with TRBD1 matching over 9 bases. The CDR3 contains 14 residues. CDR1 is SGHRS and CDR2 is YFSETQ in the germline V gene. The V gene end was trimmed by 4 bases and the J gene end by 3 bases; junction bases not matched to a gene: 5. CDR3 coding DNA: TGCGCCAGCAGCCAGGGACAGGGACTCTACGAGCAGTACTTC. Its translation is CASSQGQGLYEQYF.

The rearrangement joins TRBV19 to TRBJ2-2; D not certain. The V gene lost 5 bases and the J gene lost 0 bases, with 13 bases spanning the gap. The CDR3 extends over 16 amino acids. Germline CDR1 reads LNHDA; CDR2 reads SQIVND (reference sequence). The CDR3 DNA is TGTGCCAGTAGTCATAGTAAATTCGCGAACACCGGGGAGCTGTTTTTT. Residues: CASSHSKFANTGELFF.

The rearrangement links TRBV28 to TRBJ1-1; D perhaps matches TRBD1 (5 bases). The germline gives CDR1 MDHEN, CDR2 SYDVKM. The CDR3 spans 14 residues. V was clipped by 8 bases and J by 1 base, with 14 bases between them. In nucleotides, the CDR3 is TGTGCCAGCTCAATCCCTACAGGGAACACTGAAGCTTTCTTT. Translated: CASSIPTGNTEAFF.

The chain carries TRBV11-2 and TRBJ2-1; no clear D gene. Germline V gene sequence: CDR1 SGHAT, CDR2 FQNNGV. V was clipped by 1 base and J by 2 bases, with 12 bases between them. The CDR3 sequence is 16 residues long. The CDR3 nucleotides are TGTGCCAGCAGCTTAGCCAGCCTGACACCCTACAATGAGCAGTTCTTC. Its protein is CASSLASLTPYNEQFF.